This TCR beta chain was sequenced during a study of shared clonotypes between healthy human individuals. This clone showed up just once. The method was immunoSEQ multiplex PCR; TCRdb's version includes in-frame clones alone and lacks a portion of them. The profile shows 100,000 to 120,000 clones, 65% to 75% of them singletons. The sample was memory CD8+ T cells sorted from blood. As to subset: CD45RO+ cells pooled with CCR7-negative TemRA cells. This clonotype was sampled from a woman aged 30 to 39 in good health.

As DNA, the CDR3 is TGCGCCAGCAGCTTGGCTGGGACTAGTCCCTACGAGCAGTACTTC. Translated: CASSLAGTSPYEQYF. The chain couples TRBV5-1 to TRBJ2-7, with 8 bases matching TRBD2. Trimming removed 0 bases from V and 2 bases from J; junction bases left unmatched: 4. The germline gives CDR1 SGHRS, CDR2 YFSETQ. This CDR3 is built from 15 residues.